The sample holds a few counts of the clone carrying this T cell receptor (beta chain). Its antigen is as yet unknown. Per the germline V gene, CDR1 is SQVTM and CDR2 is ANQGSEA. There are 14 residues in the CDR3. This entry is derived from a study of blood T cells in healthy people across ages. Regarding the study as a whole: Bulk PBMC profiling left naive and antigen-experienced comparisons inconclusive.

Using a J-beta primer mix together with a sample-barcoded 5' primer, a second PCR was run for about 6 to 11 cycles. Each of the cDNA molecules was tagged by a template-switch adaptor with 12 random nucleotides. MiXCR, run by TCRdb on the 5' RACE reads, gives a single entry per CDR3 protein. In the table there are hundreds of thousands of distinct CDR3 sequences, 45% to 60% of which are singletons. The source material was blood. This chain links TRBV29-1 with TRBJ2-4, with D perhaps TRBD1 or TRBD2 (6 bases each). The DNA end is more similar to TRBJ2-5, so the J call may be wrong. The source of this sequence is an elderly woman in good health. The CDR3 is CSVEDFQGRKTQYF. The DNA of the CDR3 is TGCAGCGTTGAAGACTTTCAGGGGAGGAAGACCCAGTACTTC.